The following is a TCR beta chain sequence with its context. Time point denoted: after dendritic cell vaccination, including at tumor progression/relapse. These data are taken from a study of glioma-infiltrating T cells after dendritic cell vaccination. Primers: 60 V beta forward and 13 J beta reverse. Generated by immunoSEQ multiplex PCR, the TCRdb table keeps only in-frame clones and is missing some. The sample gives almost 90,000 clones, around 83% of which show up once; under 8% is in the top ten. This TCR derives from a human donor with glioblastoma. The source material was blood, sampled after dendritic cell vaccination.

The CDR3 reads CASSIGGAITEAFF. CDR3 bases: TGTGCCAGTAGTATCGGGGGGGCCATCACTGAAGCTTTCTTT. The rearrangement joins TRBV19 to TRBJ1-1; D is perhaps TRBD1 (6 bases). The germline V gene has CDR1 LNHDA and CDR2 SQIVND (reference sequence). Deletions cut 3 bases from V and 4 bases from J, with 12 bases between. CDR3 length: 14 residues.